This paragraph covers one T cell receptor (beta chain) sequence. Its antigen is unknown. The V gene lost 2 bases and the J gene lost 5 bases, with 22 bases spanning the gap. Germline loops: CDR1 MNHEY, CDR2 SVGAGI. This CDR3 spans 17 amino acids. The data stem from a study of CD8+CD57+ T cells in acquired aplastic anemia. Study summary: Sorted CD4+ and CD8+ cells yielded DNA averaging around 3.2 ug.

It was genomic DNA that served as the template for profiling TCR beta VDJ and CDR3. A single record per CDR3 protein comes from TCRdb applying MiXCR to the reads. Of 150,000 to 200,000 distinct CDR3 sequences in the sample, 40% to 60% were seen once. General study points: Sharing between patients and controls was observed for twenty-nine CD8+ CDR3 sequences.

It was patients with CD8+CD57+ cell expansion by flow cytometry who were chosen for sequencing. The diagnosis in all patients was severe acquired aplastic anemia. Patients were treatment-naive when blood was sampled. The chain couples TRBV6-5 to TRBJ2-7, with D possibly called TRBD1 or TRBD2 (6 bases each). Sequencing used sorted CD4+, CD8+, or CD8+CD57+ T cells (not recorded which) from PBMCs. The sequence was obtained from a human donor with aplastic anemia. The chain's CDR3 is CASSYTPPRGGWDEQYF. For the CDR3, the DNA is TGTGCCAGCAGTTACACGCCCCCTCGAGGGGGGTGGGACGAGCAGTACTTC.